This T cell receptor beta chain was retrieved from a study of T-cell reconstitution after alpha-beta-depleted transplantation in children. At least ten counts were recorded for this clonotype. Unique molecular identifiers were used to barcode this TCRbeta library. In TCRdb, the PCR reads were re-called with MiXCR into one record per CDR3 protein. The sample has 600,000 to 700,000 distinct CDR3 sequences; roughly 17% are singletons. This CDR3 comprises 14 residues. The junction had 4 bases not matched to a gene; V was cut back by 2 bases and J by 1 base. Germline V gene data show CDR1 as SQVTM and CDR2 as ANQGSEA.

Sequenced here: PBMCs from the stem cell graft donor, sampled from the stem cell graft. The rearrangement links TRBV29-1 to TRBJ1-1; TRBD1 matches 7 bases. This sequence originates from a human donor who donated a stem cell graft to a child with acute myeloid leukemia. CDR3 coding DNA: TGCAGCGTTGAAAGGGGGCTAGCGAACACTGAAGCTTTCTTT. It encodes CSVERGLANTEAFF.